One and the same sample provided the 9 T cell receptor beta chains below, sequenced in a study of T cells after posttransplantation cyclophosphamide. The table came from immunoSEQ multiplex PCR; TCRdb's copy has only in-frame clones and leaves some out. The profile shows 11,000 or so clones, approximately 96% of them singletons. Sequencing was carried out using naive CD8+ T cells sorted from PBMCs. Receptors were obtained from a man aged 30 to 39 in good health and a related stem cell transplant donor.

CDR3 region: CASSQQGLYEQYF. CDR3 DNA: TGTGCCAGCAGCCAACAGGGACTATACGAGCAGTACTTC. The V call is TRBV7-9, the J call TRBJ2-7; TRBD2 is a possible D gene (7 bases). Germline V gives CDR1 SEHNR, CDR2 FQNEAQ (reference sequence). V gave up 5 bases and J gave up 4 bases, with 12 bases separating them. The CDR3 spans 13 residues.

This clone appeared a single time. The rearrangement joins TRBV9 to TRBJ2-5; D is possibly TRBD2 (6 bases). The CDR3 has 14 residues. The germline CDR1 and CDR2 sequences are SGDLS and YYNGEE. The V and J ends lost 0 bases and 5 bases respectively, with 11 bases between them. DNA for the CDR3: TGTGCCAGCAGCGTAGGGGGCGGGGTGGAGACCCAGTACTTC. Translation gives CASSVGGGVETQYF.

This sequence joins TRBV11-2 and TRBJ1-2; D call uncertain. The V gene's germline CDR1 is SGHAT and CDR2 FQNNGV. V lost 5 bases to trimming and J lost 2 bases, with 18 bases between them. The CDR3 is made up of 16 amino acids. This CDR3 is CASSPEGNTANYGYTF. CDR3 nucleotides: TGTGCCAGCAGCCCCGAGGGTAATACCGCCAACTATGGCTACACCTTC.

The rearrangement links TRBV27 to TRBJ2-5; TRBD2 matches 11 bases. The CDR3 has 16 amino acids. V gave up 4 bases and J gave up 1 base; unmatched junction bases: 5. Germline V CDR1 and CDR2: MNHEY, SMNVEV (reference sequence). The CDR3: CASSSLAGGLQETQYF. CDR3 bases: TGTGCCAGCAGTTCGCTAGCGGGGGGTCTCCAAGAGACCCAGTACTTC.

About this clone itself: The sample holds other DNA sequences that translate to the same CDR3. J is TRBJ2-1 and V is TRBV5-1, with 11 bases aligning to TRBD2. CDR3 length: 17 amino acids. CDR1 and CDR2 (germline): SGHRS, YFSETQ. The V segment lost 4 bases and the J segment 0 bases; nucleotides outside the gene matches: 6. The CDR3: CASSPRLAGISYNEQFF. As DNA, the CDR3 is TGCGCCAGCAGCCCCAGACTAGCGGGAATCTCCTACAATGAGCAGTTCTTC.

This chain uses TRBV2 with TRBJ2-7; TRBD1 aligns across 7 bases. Losses at the gene ends were 0 bases for V and 2 bases for J; bases not matched to a gene: 10. CDR1 is SNHLY, CDR2 FYNNEI, per germline. This CDR3 spans 17 amino acids. Here the CDR3 DNA reads TGTGCCAGCAGTGAAGCGCTTCAGGGACAGCGAGCCTACGAGCAGTACTTC. This translates into CASSEALQGQRAYEQYF.

The CDR3 coding sequence is TGTGCCAGCAGTCTAGGACTGAACACCGGGGAGCTGTTTTTT. It is translated as CASSLGLNTGELFF. The V gene is TRBV13, the J gene TRBJ2-2; possibly TRBD2 for D (5 bases). Deletions cut 6 bases from V and 1 base from J, with 9 bases between. This CDR3 comprises 14 residues. Germline V gene lookup returns CDR1 PRHDT and CDR2 FYEKMQ (reference sequence).

This clone was detected a few times. V gene TRBV13 combines with J gene TRBJ1-4; a possible D gene is TRBD1 (5 bases). The CDR3 runs to 15 residues. Germline CDR1 PRHDT, CDR2 FYEKMQ (reference sequence). V was shortened by 5 bases and J by 8 bases, with 18 bases between the two germline ends. Here the CDR3 DNA reads TGTGCCAGCAGCCCCCGCGGAGGGAAGGGGGAAAAACTGTTTTTT. Translated: CASSPRGGKGEKLFF.

The J gene is TRBJ1-6, the V gene TRBV4-1, with D maybe TRBD1 (5 bases). CDR1 is MGHRA, CDR2 YSYEKL, per germline. The V end lost 0 bases, the J end lost 6 bases, and 9 bases lay between the germline ends. This CDR3 spans 15 amino acids. CDR3 region: CASSQDLTVNSPLHF. CDR3 coding DNA: TGCGCCAGCAGCCAAGATCTGACAGTTAATTCACCCCTCCACTTT.